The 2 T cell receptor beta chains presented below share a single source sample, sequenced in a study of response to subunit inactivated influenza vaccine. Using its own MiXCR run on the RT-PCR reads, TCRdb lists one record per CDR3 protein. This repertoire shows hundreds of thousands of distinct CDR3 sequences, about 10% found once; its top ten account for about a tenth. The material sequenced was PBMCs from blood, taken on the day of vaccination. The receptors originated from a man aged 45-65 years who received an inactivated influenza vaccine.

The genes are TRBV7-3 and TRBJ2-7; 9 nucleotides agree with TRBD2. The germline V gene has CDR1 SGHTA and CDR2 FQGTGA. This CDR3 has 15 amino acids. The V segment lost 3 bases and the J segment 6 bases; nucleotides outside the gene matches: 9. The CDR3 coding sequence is TGTGCCAGCAGCTTCTTAGCGGGAGAGTCGTCCGAGCAGTACTTC. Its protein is CASSFLAGESSEQYF.

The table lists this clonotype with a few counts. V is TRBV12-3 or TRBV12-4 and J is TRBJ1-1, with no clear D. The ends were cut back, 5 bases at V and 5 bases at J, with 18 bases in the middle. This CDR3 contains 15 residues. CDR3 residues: CASSRPTGFRTEAFF. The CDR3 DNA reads TGTGCCAGCAGTCGCCCAACCGGGTTTCGGACTGAAGCTTTCTTT.